Each of the 6 T cell receptor beta chains below was sequenced from the same sample in a study of blood T cells in healthy people across ages. Next came a second PCR, run for about 7 to 12 cycles, which used a sample-barcoded 5' primer along with a J-beta primer mix. TCRdb re-called the 5' RACE reads with MiXCR, one entry per CDR3 protein. The data show 700,000 to 800,000 distinct CDR3 sequences, approximately 39% seen once. The sequenced sample was blood. These receptors were taken from a woman aged 55-69 years in good health.

This clonotype was seen only a few times. The chain carries TRBV20-1 and TRBJ2-1; 10 nucleotides agree with TRBD2. This CDR3 spans 14 amino acids. Per the germline V gene, CDR1 is DFQATT and CDR2 is SNEGSKA (reference sequence). J lost 5 bases, V lost 2 bases, and 3 bases had no gene match. CDR3 in amino acids: CSARISGGNNEQFF. The CDR3, as DNA: TGCAGTGCTAGAATTAGCGGGGGGAACAATGAGCAGTTCTTC.

Comment on this clonotype: A much larger clone is a single base away; this may be a read error. V gene TRBV10-3 combines with J gene TRBJ2-3; weak D call: TRBD1 (5 bases). The CDR3 consists of 14 residues. The germline CDR1 and CDR2 sequences are ENHRY and SYGVKD. The CDR3 DNA sequence: TGTGCCACCAGTGATGGCAGGGGCACAGATACGCAGTATTTT. Residues: CATSDGRGTDTQYF.

This clonotype appeared a few times. The genes are TRBV13 and TRBJ2-5; 7 nucleotides line up with TRBD2. Germline values: CDR1 PRHDT, CDR2 FYEKMQ (reference sequence). Losses at the gene ends were 4 bases for V and 1 base for J; bases not matched to a gene: 6. The CDR3 consists of 15 residues. CDR3 sequence: CASSSGRGPQETQYF. CDR3 bases: TGTGCCAGCAGCTCGGGGAGGGGACCCCAAGAGACCCAGTACTTC.

This clonotype occurred a few times. The rearrangement uses TRBV10-3 and TRBJ2-3, with 7 nucleotides matching TRBD2. From germline, CDR1 is ENHRY and CDR2 SYGVKD. The junction had 2 bases not matched to a gene; V was cut back by 6 bases and J by 2 bases. The CDR3 spans 13 residues. The CDR3 nucleotides are TGTGCCATCAGCGGACTAGACACAGATACGCAGTATTTT. Translating it yields CAISGLDTDTQYF.

The rearrangement links TRBV10-3 to TRBJ2-3; D unresolved. Trimming shortened V by 3 bases and J by 2 bases, and 6 bases separated the two germline ends. Germline assignment: CDR1 ENHRY and CDR2 SYGVKD. The CDR3 is 13 residues long. CDR3 residues: CAISEPPTDTQYF. The CDR3 DNA reads TGTGCCATCAGTGAACCTCCCACAGATACGCAGTATTTT.

The chain recombines TRBV10-3 with TRBJ2-1; 11 positions match TRBD2. V was clipped by 1 base and J by 7 bases; unmatched bases: 18. The germline V gene has CDR1 ENHRY and CDR2 SYGVKD. This CDR3 is built from 20 residues. The CDR3 sequence is CAISEYLLAGGRDTQNEQFF. The DNA of the CDR3 is TGTGCCATCAGTGAGTACCTTCTAGCGGGAGGACGCGACACACAGAATGAGCAGTTCTTC.